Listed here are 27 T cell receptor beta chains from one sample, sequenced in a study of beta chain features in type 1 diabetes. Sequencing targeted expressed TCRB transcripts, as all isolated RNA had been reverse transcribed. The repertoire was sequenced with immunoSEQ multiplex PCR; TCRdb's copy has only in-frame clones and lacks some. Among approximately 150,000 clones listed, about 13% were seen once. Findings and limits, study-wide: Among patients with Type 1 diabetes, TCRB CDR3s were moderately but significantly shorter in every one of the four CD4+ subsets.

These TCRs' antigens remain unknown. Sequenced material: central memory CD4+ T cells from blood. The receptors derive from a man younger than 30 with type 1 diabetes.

The CDR3 spells CASSLGTAYNEQFF. The CDR3, as DNA: TGTGCCAGCAGCTTAGGGACAGCCTACAATGAGCAGTTCTTC. The rearrangement uses TRBV11-2 and TRBJ2-1; TRBD1 is a possible D gene (6 bases). The length of the CDR3 is 14 residues. V was pared by 1 base and J by 2 bases, with 6 bases between. CDR1 and CDR2 (germline): SGHAT, FQNNGV.

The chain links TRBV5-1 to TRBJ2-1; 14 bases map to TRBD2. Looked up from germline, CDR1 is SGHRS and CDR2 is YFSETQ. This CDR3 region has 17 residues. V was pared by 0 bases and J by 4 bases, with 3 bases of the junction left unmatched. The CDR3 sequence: CASSLAGTSGGYNEQFF. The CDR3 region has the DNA TGCGCCAGCAGCTTGGCCGGGACTAGCGGGGGATACAATGAGCAGTTCTTC.

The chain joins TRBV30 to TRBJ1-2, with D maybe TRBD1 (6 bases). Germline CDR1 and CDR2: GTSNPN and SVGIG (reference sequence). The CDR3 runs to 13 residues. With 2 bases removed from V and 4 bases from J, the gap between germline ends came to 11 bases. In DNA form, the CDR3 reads TGTGCCTGGAGTCCAGGGACAACCTATGGCTACACCTTC. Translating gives CAWSPGTTYGYTF.

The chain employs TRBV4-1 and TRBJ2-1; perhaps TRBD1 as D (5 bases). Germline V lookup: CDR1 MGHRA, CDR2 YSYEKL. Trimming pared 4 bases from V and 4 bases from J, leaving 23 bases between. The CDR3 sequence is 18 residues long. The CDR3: CASSLKVGRLLGYNEQFF. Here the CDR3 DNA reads TGCGCCAGCAGCCTGAAAGTGGGGCGGCTACTGGGGTACAATGAGCAGTTCTTC.

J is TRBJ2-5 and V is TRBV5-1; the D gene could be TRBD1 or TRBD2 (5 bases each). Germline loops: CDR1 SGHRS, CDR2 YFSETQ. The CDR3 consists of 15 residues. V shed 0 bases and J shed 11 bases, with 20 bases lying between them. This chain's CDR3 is CASSLELTVTWEQYF. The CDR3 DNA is TGCGCCAGCAGCTTGGAATTGACAGTTACGTGGGAGCAGTACTTC.

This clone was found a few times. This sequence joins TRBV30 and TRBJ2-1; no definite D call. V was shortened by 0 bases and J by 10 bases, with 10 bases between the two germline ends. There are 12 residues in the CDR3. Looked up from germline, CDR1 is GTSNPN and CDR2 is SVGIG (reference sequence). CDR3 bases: TGTGCCTGGAGTGTACTTCGGAGCGAGCAGTTCTTC. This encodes CAWSVLRSEQFF.

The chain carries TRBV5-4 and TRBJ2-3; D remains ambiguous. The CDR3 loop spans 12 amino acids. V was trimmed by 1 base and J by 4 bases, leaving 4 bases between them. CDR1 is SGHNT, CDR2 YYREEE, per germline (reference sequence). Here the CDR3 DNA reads TGTGCCAGCAGCTTGATCTCAGATACGCAGTATTTT. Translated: CASSLISDTQYF.

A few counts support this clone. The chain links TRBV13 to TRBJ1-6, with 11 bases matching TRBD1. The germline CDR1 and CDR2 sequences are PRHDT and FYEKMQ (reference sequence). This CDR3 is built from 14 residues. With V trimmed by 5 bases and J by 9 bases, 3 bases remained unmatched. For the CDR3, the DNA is TGTGCCAGCAGCACTGGGACAGGGGGTTCACCCCTCCACTTT. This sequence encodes CASSTGTGGSPLHF.

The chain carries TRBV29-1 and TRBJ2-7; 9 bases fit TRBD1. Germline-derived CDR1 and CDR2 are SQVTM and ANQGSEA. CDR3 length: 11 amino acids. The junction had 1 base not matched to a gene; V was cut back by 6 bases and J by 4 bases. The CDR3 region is CSVDRGYEQYF. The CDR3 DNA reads TGCAGCGTGGACAGGGGATACGAGCAGTACTTC.

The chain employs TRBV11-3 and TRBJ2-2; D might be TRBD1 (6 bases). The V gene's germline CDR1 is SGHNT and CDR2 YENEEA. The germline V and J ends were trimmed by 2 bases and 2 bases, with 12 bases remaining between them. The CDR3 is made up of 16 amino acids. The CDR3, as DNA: TGTGCCAGCAGCTTAACGTCGGGACACAACACCGGGGAGCTGTTTTTT. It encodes CASSLTSGHNTGELFF.

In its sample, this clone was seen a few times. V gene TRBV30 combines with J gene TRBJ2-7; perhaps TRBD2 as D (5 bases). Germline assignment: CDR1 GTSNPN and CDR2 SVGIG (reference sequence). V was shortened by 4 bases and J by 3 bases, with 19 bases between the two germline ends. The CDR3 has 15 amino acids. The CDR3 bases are TGTGCCTGGACTACGGATCGAAAGAGGGACTACGAGCAGTACTTC. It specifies CAWTTDRKRDYEQYF.

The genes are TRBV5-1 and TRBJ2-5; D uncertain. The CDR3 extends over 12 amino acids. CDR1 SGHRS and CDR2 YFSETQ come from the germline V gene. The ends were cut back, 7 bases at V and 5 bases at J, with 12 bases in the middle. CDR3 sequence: CASSMTRETQYF. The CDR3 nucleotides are TGCGCCAGCTCTATGACGCGGGAGACCCAGTACTTC.

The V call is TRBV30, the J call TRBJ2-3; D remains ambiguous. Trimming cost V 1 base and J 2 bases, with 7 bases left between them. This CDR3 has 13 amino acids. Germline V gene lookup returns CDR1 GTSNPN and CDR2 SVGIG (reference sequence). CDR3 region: CAWSARFTDTQYF. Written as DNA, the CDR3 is TGTGCCTGGAGTGCCCGGTTCACAGATACGCAGTATTTT.

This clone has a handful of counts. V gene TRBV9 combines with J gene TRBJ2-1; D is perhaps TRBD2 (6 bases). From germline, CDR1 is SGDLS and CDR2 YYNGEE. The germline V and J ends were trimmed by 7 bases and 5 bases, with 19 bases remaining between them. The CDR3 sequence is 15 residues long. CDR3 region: CASAAMGRENNEQFF. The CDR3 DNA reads TGTGCCAGCGCCGCAATGGGACGGGAGAACAATGAGCAGTTCTTC.

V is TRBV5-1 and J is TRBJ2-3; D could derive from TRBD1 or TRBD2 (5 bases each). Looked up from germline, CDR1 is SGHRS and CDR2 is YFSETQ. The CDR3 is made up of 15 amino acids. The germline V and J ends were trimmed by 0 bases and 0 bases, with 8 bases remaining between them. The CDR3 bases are TGCGCCAGCAGCTTGGCGGGGCCCAGCACAGATACGCAGTATTTT. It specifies CASSLAGPSTDTQYF.

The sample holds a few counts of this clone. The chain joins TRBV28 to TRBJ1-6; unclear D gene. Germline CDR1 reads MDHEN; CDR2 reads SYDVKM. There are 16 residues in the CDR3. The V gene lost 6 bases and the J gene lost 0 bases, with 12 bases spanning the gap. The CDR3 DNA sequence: TGTGCCAGCAGCCCTGAAGAGAGCTCCTATAATTCACCCCTCCACTTT. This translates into CASSPEESSYNSPLHF. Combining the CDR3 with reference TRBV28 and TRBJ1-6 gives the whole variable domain DVKVTQSSRYLVKRTGEKVFLECVQDMDHENMFWYRQDPGLGLRLIYFSYDVKMKEKGDIPEGYSVSREKKERFSLILESASTNQTSMYLCASSPEESSYNSPLHFGNGTRLTVT.

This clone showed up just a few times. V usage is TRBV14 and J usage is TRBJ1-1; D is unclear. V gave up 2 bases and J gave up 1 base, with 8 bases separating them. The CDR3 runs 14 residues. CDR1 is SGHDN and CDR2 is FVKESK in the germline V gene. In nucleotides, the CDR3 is TGTGCCAGCAGCCAACCGGGGTCGAACACTGAAGCTTTCTTT. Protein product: CASSQPGSNTEAFF.

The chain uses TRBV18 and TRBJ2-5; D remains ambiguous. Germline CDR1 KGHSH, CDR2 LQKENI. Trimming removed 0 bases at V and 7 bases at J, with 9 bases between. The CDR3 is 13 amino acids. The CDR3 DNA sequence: TGTGCCAGCTCACCACCCTCGGTCGGGACCCAGTACTTC. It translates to CASSPPSVGTQYF. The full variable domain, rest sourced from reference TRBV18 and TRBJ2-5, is NAGVMQNPRHLVRRRGQEARLRCSPMKGHSHVYWYRQLPEEGLKFMVYLQKENIIDESGMPKERFSAEFPKEGPSILRIQQVVRGDSAAYFCASSPPSVGTQYFGPGTRLLVL.

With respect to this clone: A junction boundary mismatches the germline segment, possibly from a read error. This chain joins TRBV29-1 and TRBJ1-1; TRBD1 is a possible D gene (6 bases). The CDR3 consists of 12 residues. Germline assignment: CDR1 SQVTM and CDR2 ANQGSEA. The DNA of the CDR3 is TGCAGCGTAGAAGGGGGAGGACCTGAAGCTTTCTTT. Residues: CSVEGGGPEAFF. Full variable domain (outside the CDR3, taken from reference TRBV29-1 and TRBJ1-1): SAVISQKPSRDICQRGTSLTIQCQVDSQVTMMFWYRQQPGQSLTLIATANQGSEATYESGFVIDKFPISRPNLTFSTLTVSNMSPEDSSIYLCSVEGGGPEAFFGQGTRLTVV.

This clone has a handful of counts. This CDR3 is CASSPRGTGGEKLFF. DNA for the CDR3: TGTGCCAGCAGCCCCCGGGGGACAGGGGGTGAAAAACTGTTTTTT. The V call is TRBV7-2, the J call TRBJ1-4; 11 bases fit TRBD1. Germline CDR1 and CDR2: SGHTA and FQGNSA. The CDR3 consists of 15 residues. V was pared by 5 bases and J by 7 bases, with 6 bases of the junction left unmatched.

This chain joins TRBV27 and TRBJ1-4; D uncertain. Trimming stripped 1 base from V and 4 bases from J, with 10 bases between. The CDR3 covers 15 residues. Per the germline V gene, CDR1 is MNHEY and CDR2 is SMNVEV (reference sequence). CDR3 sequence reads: CASSLFGLLNEKLFF. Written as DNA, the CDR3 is TGTGCCAGCAGTTTATTCGGACTGCTTAATGAAAAACTGTTTTTT.

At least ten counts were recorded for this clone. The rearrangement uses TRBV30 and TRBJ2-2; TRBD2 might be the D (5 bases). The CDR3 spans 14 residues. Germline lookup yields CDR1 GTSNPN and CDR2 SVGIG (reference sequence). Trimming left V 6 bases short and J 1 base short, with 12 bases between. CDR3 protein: CACLTGENTGELFF. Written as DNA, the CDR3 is TGTGCCTGCCTTACCGGGGAGAACACCGGGGAGCTGTTTTTT.

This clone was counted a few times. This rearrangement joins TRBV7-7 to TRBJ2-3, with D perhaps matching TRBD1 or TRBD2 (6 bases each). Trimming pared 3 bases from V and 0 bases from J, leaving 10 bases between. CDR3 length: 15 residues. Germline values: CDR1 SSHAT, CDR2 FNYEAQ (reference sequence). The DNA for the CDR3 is TGTGCCAGCAGCTTCTCGGGGGCAAGCACAGATACGCAGTATTTT. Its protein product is CASSFSGASTDTQYF.

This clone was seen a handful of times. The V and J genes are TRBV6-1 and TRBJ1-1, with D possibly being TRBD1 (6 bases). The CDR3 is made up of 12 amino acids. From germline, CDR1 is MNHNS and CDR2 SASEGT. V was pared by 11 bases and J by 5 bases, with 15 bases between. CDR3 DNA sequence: TGTGCCGTCCGGACAGTCAGGACTGAAGCTTTCTTT. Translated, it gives CAVRTVRTEAFF.

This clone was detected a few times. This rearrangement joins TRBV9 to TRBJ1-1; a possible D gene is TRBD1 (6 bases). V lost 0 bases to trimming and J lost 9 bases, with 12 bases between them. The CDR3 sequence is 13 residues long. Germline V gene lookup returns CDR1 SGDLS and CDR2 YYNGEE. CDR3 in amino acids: CASSVGPGAKAFF. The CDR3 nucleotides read TGTGCCAGCAGCGTAGGTCCGGGGGCAAAAGCTTTCTTT.

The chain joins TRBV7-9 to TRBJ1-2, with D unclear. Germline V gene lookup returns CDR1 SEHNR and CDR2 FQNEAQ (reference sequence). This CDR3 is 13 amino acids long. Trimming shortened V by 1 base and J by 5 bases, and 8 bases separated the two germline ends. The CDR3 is CASSLGEEYGYTF. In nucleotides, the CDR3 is TGTGCCAGCAGCTTAGGAGAGGAATATGGCTACACCTTC.

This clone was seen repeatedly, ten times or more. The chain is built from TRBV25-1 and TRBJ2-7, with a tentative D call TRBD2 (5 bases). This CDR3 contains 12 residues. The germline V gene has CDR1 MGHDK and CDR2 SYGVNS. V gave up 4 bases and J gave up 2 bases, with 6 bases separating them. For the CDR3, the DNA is TGTGCCAGCAGTGCCGGGACCTACGAGCAGTACTTC. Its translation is CASSAGTYEQYF.